Listed below are T cell receptor beta chains from one sample, sequenced in a study of human T cells and chemical hapten exposure. TCRdb processed the RACE reads anew with MiXCR; each CDR3 protein has one entry. The sample holds tens of thousands of distinct CDR3 sequences, less than 6% seen once. The sequenced sample was whole blood. The receptors originated from a human donor in good health. Some clones in this sample may be carry-over from other donors' samples. The CDR3 runs from the conserved cysteine through the conserved F or W. D genes are given only for firm matches. Clone size appears in some rows only: once, few, many, or a class for an expanded clone.

TRBJ1-1	-	TRBV7-9	many	TGTGCCAGCAGCTTATACGGCAATCCACCCACTGAAGCTTTCTTT	CASSLYGNPPTEAFF
TRBJ1-4	TRBD1	TRBV27	many	TGTGCCAGCAGTTTTAGGACAGGGGGCCGCTCAACTAATGAAAAACTGTTTTTT	CASSFRTGGRSTNEKLFF
TRBJ1-2	-	TRBV12-3/TRBV12-4	-	TGTGCCAGCAGGCTAATGGACGGGTCTAACTATGGCTACACCTTC	CASRLMDGSNYGYTF
TRBJ1-4	TRBD1	TRBV12-3/TRBV12-4	many	TGTGCCAGCAGTTTGAGGAGGGGGCTCGGGGAAAAACTGTTTTTT	CASSLRRGLGEKLFF
TRBJ2-5	TRBD2	TRBV6-5	many	TGTGCCAGCAGTCCGCTCCCGGGACTAGCGGGGGGGCCGCAGACCCAGTACTTC	CASSPLPGLAGGPQTQYF
TRBJ2-3	-	TRBV7-2	many	TGTGCCAGCAGCTCCGGACGAGGGGAAGATACGCAGTATTTT	CASSSGRGEDTQYF
TRBJ2-1	TRBD2	TRBV2	-	TGTGCCAGCAGGCTATCTAGCGGGAGTTCTTCGGATGAGCAGTTCTTC	CASRLSSGSSSDEQFF
TRBJ2-5	-	TRBV7-9	many	TGTGCCAGCAGCATTGGGGCAGGGGTGTACCAAGAGACCCAGTACTTC	CASSIGAGVYQETQYF
TRBJ2-5	-	TRBV2	many	TGTGCCAGCAGTGGTCGAGAGACCCAGTACTTC	CASSGRETQYF
TRBJ1-1	-	TRBV4-1	few	TGCGCCAGCAGCCCCCCTTTGACCTTTAGTTTAGGGAACACTGAAGCTTTCTTT	CASSPPLTFSLGNTEAFF
TRBJ2-4	-	TRBV4-2	few	TGTGCCAGCAGCCAAGATCAGCAGTCCAAAAACATTCAGTACTTC	CASSQDQQSKNIQYF
TRBJ2-1	TRBD2	TRBV12-3/TRBV12-4	many	TGTGCCAGCAGCCACTCAATAGCGGGGGCCGGCGGCAATGAGCAGTTCTTC	CASSHSIAGAGGNEQFF
TRBJ1-4	-	TRBV11-2	many	TGTGCCAGCAGCCTTCAGCGGGGGCGGAATGAAAAACTGTTTTTT	CASSLQRGRNEKLFF
TRBJ2-1	-	TRBV20-1	many	TGCAGTGCTAGAGATACGGGGGTTTCCTACAATGAGCAGTTCTTC	CSARDTGVSYNEQFF
TRBJ2-3	-	TRBV29-1	many	TGCAGCGTTGTCCCAGGAACGGGGACAGATACGCAGTATTTT	CSVVPGTGTDTQYF
TRBJ1-2	-	TRBV9	few	TGTGCCAGCAGCCCCCGGACCCATGGCTACACCTTC	CASSPRTHGYTF
TRBJ1-1	-	TRBV30	many	TGTGCCTGGACCAAGGGGGGGGTTACTGAAGCTTTCTTT	CAWTKGGVTEAFF
TRBJ2-1	TRBD2	TRBV4-1	many	TGCGCCAGCAGCCCGGGACTAGCGAGAGGGATCTCCTACAATGAGCAGTTCTTC	CASSPGLARGISYNEQFF
TRBJ2-7	TRBD1	TRBV7-9	many	TGTGCCAGCAGCGATGACAGGGCGAAATACTACGAGCAGTACTTC	CASSDDRAKYYEQYF
TRBJ2-1	-	TRBV2	many	TGTGCCAGCAGACAAACCGGGACTTTAGTTTTCTTC	CASRQTGTLVFF
TRBJ2-3	-	TRBV7-2	-	TGTGCCAGCAGCTTCGCCAACACAGATACGCAGTATTTT	CASSFANTDTQYF
TRBJ2-1	TRBD1	TRBV6-2/TRBV6-3	few	TGTGCCAGCAGTTCACCAGAGGGCCGGGACAGGTACAATGAGCAGTTCTTC	CASSSPEGRDRYNEQFF
TRBJ1-1	-	TRBV6-2/TRBV6-3	-	TGTGCCAGCATCCGTCCGGGGGTGTCTGAAGCTTTCTTT	CASIRPGVSEAFF